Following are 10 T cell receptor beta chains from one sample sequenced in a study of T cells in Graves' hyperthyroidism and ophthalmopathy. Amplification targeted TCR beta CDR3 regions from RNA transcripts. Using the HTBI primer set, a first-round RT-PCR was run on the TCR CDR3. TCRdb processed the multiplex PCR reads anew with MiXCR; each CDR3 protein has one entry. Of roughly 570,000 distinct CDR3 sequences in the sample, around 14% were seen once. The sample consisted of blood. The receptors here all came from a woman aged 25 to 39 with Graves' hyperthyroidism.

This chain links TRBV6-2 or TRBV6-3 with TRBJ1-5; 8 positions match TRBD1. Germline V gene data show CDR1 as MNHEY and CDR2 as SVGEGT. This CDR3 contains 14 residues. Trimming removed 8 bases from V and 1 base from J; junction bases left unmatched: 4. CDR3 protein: CASSRGPSNQPQHF. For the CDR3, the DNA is TGTGCCAGCTCCAGGGGGCCCAGCAATCAGCCCCAGCATTTT.

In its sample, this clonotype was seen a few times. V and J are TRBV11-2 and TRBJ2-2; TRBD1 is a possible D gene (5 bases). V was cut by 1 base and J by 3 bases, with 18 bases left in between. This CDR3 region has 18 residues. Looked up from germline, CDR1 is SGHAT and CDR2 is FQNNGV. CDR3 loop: CASSLVAPGLGDTGELFF. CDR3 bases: TGTGCCAGCAGCTTAGTAGCCCCAGGGTTGGGTGACACCGGGGAGCTGTTTTTT.

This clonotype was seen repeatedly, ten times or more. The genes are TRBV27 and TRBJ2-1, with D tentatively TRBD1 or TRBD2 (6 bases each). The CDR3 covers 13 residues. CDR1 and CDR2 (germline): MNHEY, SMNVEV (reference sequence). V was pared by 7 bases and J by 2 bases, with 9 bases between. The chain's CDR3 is CASKEGAYNEQFF. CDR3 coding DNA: TGTGCCAGCAAGGAGGGGGCCTACAATGAGCAGTTCTTC.

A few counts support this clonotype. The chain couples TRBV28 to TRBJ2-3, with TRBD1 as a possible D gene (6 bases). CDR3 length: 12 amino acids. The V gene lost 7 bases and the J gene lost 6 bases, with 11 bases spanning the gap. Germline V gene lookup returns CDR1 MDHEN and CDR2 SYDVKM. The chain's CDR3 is CASTGVPDTQYF. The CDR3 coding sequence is TGTGCCAGCACAGGGGTCCCGGATACGCAGTATTTT.

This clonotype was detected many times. The CDR3: CASSLDRGAYEQYF. The CDR3 coding sequence is TGTGCCAGCAGCTTGGATAGGGGGGCCTACGAGCAGTACTTC. The chain recombines TRBV5-6 with TRBJ2-7, with D perhaps being TRBD1 or TRBD2 (6 bases each). The V end lost 0 bases, the J end lost 2 bases, and 9 bases lay between the germline ends. CDR1 is SGHDT, CDR2 YYEEEE, per germline. The CDR3 runs 14 residues.

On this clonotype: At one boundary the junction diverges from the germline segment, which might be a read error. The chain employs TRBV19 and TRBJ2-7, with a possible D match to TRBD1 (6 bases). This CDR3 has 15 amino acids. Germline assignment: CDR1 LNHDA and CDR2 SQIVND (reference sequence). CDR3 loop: CASSLVRDNSYKQYF. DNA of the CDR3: TGTGCCAGTAGTTTAGTCCGGGACAACTCCTACAAGCAGTACTTC.

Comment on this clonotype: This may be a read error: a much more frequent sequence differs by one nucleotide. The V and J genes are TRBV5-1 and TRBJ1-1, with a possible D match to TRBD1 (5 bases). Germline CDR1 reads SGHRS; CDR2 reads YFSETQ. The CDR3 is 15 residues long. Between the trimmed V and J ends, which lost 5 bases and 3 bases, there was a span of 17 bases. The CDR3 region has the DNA TGCGCCAGCAGGACGTCAGGGTCCGTTGACACTGAAGCTTTCTTT. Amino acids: CASRTSGSVDTEAFF.

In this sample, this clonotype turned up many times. CDR3 sequence reads: CASNHRIGTATYEQYF. The CDR3 bases are TGTGCCAGCAACCACAGAATAGGGACAGCCACCTACGAGCAGTACTTC. The chain links TRBV28 to TRBJ2-7, with 7 bases identical to TRBD1. Per the germline V gene, CDR1 is MDHEN and CDR2 is SYDVKM. This CDR3 has 16 residues. J gave up 2 bases and V 7 bases, and 14 bases lay outside the gene matches.

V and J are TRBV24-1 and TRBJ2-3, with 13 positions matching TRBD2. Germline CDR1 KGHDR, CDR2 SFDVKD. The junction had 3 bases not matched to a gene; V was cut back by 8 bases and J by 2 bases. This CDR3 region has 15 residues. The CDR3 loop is CATTGLAGSTDTQYF. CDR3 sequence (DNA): TGTGCCACCACGGGACTAGCGGGATCCACAGATACGCAGTATTTT.

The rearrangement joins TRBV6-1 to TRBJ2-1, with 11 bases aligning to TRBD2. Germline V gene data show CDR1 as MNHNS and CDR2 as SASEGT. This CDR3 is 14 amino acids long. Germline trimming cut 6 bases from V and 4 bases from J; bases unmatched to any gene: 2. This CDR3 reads CASRTSGVYNEQFF. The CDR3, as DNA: TGTGCCAGCAGGACTAGCGGGGTGTACAATGAGCAGTTCTTC.